This T cell receptor (beta chain) was recovered during a study of early T cells in non-severe SARS-CoV-2 infection. About the study: Sequenced material consisted of bulk RNA (from unsorted whole blood), and chains were unpaired. Study conclusions and caveats: There was a bias toward anti-spike CD8 responses in VDJdb matching, which missed private and CD4 specificities.

As regards this clonotype: Its matching antigen is unknown.

With V trimmed by 5 bases and J by 6 bases, 3 bases remained unmatched. CDR1 and CDR2 (germline): SEHNR, FQNEAQ (reference sequence). CDR3 size: 13 residues. TCRdb processed the 5' RACE reads anew with MiXCR; each CDR3 protein has one entry. The sample lists tens of thousands of distinct CDR3 sequences; roughly 12% were seen once. The chain links TRBV7-9 to TRBJ2-4; TRBD2 aligns across 8 bases. This TCR derives from an adult who was a healthcare worker with PCR-confirmed SARS-CoV-2 infection or an uninfected control (not recorded which). Sequenced input: whole blood. CDR3: CASSRSGINIQYF. DNA of the CDR3: TGTGCCAGCAGCCGTAGCGGGATAAACATTCAGTACTTC.